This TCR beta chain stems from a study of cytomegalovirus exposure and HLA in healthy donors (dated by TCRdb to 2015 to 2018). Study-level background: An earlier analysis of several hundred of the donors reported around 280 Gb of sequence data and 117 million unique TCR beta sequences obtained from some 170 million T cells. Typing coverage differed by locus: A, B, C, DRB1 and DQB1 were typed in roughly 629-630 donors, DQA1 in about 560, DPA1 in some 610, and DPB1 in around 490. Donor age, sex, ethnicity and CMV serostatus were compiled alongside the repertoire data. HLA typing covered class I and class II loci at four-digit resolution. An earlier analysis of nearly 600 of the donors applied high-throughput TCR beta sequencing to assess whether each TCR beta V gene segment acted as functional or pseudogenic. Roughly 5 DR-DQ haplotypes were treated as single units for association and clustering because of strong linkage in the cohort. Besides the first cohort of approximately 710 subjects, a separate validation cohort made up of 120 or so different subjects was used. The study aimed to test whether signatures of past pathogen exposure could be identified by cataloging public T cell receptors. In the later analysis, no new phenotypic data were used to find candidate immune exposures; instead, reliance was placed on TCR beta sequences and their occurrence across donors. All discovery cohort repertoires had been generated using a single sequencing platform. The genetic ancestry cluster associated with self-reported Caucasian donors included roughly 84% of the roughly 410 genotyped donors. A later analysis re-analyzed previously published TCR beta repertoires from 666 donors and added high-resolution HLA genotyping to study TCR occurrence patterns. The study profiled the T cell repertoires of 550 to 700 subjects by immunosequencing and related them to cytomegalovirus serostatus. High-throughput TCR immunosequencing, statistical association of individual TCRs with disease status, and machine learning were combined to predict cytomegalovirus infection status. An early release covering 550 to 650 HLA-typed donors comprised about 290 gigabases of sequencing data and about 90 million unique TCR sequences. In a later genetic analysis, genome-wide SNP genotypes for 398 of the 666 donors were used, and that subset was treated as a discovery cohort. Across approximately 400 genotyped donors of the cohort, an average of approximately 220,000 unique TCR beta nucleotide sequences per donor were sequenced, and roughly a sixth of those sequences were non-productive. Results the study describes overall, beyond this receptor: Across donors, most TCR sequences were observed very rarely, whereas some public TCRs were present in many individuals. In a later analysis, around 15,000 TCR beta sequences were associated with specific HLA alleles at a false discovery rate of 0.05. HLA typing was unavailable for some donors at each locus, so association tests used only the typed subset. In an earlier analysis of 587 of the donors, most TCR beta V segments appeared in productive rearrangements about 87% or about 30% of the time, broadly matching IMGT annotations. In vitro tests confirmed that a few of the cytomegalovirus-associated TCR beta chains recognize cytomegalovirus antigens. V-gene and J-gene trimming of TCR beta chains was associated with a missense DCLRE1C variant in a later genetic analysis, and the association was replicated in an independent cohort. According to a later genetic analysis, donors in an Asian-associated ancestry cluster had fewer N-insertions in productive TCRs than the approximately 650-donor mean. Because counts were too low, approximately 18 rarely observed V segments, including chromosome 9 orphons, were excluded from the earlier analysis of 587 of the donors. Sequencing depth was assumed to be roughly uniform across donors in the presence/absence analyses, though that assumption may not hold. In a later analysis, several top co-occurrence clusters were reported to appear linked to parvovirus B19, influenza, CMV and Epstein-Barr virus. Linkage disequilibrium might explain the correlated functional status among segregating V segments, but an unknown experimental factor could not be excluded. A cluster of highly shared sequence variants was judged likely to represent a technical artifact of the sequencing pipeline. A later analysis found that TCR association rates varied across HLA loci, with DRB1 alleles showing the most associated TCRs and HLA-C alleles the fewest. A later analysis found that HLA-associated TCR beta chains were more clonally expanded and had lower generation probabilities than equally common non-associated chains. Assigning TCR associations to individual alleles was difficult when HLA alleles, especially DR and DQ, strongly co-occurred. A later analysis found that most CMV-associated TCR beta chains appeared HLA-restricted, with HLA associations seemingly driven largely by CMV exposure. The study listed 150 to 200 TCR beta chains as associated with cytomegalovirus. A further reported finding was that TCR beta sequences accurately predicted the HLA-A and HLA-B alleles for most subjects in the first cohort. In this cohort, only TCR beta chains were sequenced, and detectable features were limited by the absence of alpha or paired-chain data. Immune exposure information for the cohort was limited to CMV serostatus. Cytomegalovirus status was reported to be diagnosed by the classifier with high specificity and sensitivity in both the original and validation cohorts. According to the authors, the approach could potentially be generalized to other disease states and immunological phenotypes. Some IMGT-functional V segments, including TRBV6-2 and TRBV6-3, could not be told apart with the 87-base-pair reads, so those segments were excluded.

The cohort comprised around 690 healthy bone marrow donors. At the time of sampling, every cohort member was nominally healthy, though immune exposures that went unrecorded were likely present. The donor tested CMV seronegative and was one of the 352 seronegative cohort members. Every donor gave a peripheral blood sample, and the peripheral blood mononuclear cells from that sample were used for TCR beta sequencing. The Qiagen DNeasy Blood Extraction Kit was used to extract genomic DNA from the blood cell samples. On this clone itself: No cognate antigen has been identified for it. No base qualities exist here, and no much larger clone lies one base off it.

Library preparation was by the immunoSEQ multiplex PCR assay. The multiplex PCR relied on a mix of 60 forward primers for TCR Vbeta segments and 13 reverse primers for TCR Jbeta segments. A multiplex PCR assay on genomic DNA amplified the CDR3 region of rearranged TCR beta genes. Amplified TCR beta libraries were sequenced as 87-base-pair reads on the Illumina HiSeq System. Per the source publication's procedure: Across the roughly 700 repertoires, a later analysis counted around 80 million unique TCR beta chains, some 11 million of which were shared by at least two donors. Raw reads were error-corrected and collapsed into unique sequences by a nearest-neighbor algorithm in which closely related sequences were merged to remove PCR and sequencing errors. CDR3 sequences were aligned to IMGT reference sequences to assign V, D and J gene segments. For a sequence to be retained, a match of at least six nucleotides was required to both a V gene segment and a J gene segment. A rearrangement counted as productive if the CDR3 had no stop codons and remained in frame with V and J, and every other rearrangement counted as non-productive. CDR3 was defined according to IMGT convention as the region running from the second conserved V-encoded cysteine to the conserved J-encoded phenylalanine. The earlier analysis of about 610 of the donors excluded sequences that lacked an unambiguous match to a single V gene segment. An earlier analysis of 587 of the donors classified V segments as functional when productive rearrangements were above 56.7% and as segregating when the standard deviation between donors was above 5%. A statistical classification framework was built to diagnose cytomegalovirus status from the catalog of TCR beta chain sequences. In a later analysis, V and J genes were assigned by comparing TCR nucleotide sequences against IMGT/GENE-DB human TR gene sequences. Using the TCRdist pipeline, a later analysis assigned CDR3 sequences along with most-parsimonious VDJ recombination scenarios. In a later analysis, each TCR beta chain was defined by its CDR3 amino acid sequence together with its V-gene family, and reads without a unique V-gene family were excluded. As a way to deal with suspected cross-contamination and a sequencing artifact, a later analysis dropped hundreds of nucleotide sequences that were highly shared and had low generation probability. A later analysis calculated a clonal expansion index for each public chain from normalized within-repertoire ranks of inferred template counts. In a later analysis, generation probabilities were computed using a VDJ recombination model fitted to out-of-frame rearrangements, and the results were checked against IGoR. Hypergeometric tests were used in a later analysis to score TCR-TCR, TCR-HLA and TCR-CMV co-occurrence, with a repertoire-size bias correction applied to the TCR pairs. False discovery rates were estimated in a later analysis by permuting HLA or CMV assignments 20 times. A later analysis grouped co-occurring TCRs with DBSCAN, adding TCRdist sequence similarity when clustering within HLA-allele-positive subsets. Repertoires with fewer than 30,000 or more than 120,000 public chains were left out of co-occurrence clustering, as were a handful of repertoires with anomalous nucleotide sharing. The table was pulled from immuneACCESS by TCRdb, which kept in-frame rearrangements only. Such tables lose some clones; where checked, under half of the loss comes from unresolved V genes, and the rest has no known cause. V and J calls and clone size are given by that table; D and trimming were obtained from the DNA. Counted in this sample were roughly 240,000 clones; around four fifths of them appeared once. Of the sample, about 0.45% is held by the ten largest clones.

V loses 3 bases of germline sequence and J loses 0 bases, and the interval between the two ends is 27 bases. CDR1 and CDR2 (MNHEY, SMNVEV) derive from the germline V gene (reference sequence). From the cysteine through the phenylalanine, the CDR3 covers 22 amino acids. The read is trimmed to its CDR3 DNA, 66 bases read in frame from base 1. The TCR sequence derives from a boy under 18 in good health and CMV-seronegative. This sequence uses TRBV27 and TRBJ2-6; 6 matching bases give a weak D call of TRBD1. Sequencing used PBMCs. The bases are TGTGCCAGCAGTTTTTCTCGGTTTGGTTCGGACAGATTATACTCTGGGGCCAACGTCCTGACTTTC. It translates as CASSFSRFGSDRLYSGANVLTF.